The 26 T cell receptor beta chains presented below share a single source sample, sequenced in a study of shared clonotypes between healthy human individuals. Method: immunoSEQ multiplex PCR; TCRdb's copy keeps in-frame clones and lacks some. The top ten clones hold more than 0.55% of a sample with 1 million to 1.3 million clones, 75% to 80% of them seen once. The source material was memory CD4+ T cells from PBMCs. The subset is: CD45RA-negative fraction. Every receptor here comes from a man aged 18 to 35 in good health. Some clones in this sample may be carry-over from other donors' samples.

The chain carries TRBV4-1 and TRBJ2-1; 8 nucleotides line up with TRBD2. The CDR3 has 18 residues. V shed 1 base and J 2 bases; nucleotides not matched to a gene: 10. Looked up from germline, CDR1 is MGHRA and CDR2 is YSYEKL. This CDR3 reads CASSQVSVAGGPYNEQFF. As DNA, the CDR3 is TGCGCCAGCAGCCAAGTCAGTGTGGCGGGAGGCCCCTACAATGAGCAGTTCTTC.

The rearrangement joins TRBV7-2 to TRBJ2-1; 8 bases are a match to TRBD2. V trimming: 0 bases; J trimming: 2 bases; junction bases outside the gene matches: 3. Germline V gives CDR1 SGHTA, CDR2 FQGNSA. The CDR3 loop spans 16 amino acids. Written as DNA, the CDR3 is TGTGCCAGCAGCTTAGCTAGCGGGACCACCTACAATGAGCAGTTCTTC. Translation gives CASSLASGTTYNEQFF.

The chain joins TRBV18 to TRBJ1-1; TRBD1 is a possible D gene (6 bases). Germline V lookup: CDR1 KGHSH, CDR2 LQKENI. V was trimmed by 8 bases and J by 9 bases, leaving 13 bases between them. This CDR3 has 11 amino acids. The CDR3 sequence is CASTLWGQAFF. CDR3 nucleotide sequence: TGTGCCAGCACACTGTGGGGGCAAGCTTTCTTT.

J is TRBJ2-5 and V is TRBV10-2, with 13 bases that match TRBD2. This CDR3 region has 17 residues. CDR1 and CDR2 from the germline V gene are WSHSY and SAAADI. V gave up 2 bases and J gave up 5 bases; unmatched junction bases: 8. The CDR3: CASSEGRTSGSYETQYF. In DNA form, the CDR3 reads TGCGCCAGCAGTGAGGGACGGACTAGCGGGAGTTATGAGACCCAGTACTTC.

With respect to this clone: This specimen includes other DNA sequences encoding the same CDR3. This rearrangement joins TRBV11-2 to TRBJ1-2; D uncertain. This CDR3 has 13 amino acids. Germline CDR1 reads SGHAT; CDR2 reads FQNNGV. V gave up 0 bases and J gave up 5 bases, with 7 bases separating them. Written as DNA, the CDR3 is TGTGCCAGCAGCTTAGACCGGATTTATGGCTACACCTTC. Residues: CASSLDRIYGYTF.

The chain recombines TRBV30 with TRBJ2-4; 9 bases align to TRBD1. Germline loops: CDR1 GTSNPN, CDR2 SVGIG (reference sequence). Losses at the gene ends were 3 bases for V and 4 bases for J; bases not matched to a gene: 1. This CDR3 region has 13 residues. The CDR3, as DNA: TGTGCCTGGAGGGGGACAGGGAAAAACATTCAGTACTTC. Encoded protein: CAWRGTGKNIQYF.

The V and J genes are TRBV5-8 and TRBJ2-1; 12 bases agree with TRBD2. The CDR3 is 15 residues long. The germline CDR1 and CDR2 sequences are SGHTS and YDEGEE. V shed 5 bases and J 8 bases; nucleotides not matched to a gene: 8. The CDR3 DNA reads as TGTGCCAGCAGATTACTAGCGGGAGGAGGTTATGAGCAGTTCTTC. This gives the protein CASRLLAGGGYEQFF.

V is TRBV4-1 and J is TRBJ2-5, with 10 bases identical to TRBD1. Germline V gene sequence: CDR1 MGHRA, CDR2 YSYEKL. V was pared by 1 base and J by 5 bases, with 4 bases of the junction left unmatched. CDR3 length: 15 amino acids. CDR3 in amino acids: CASSQATGGEETQYF. CDR3 in DNA: TGCGCCAGCAGCCAAGCGACAGGGGGCGAGGAGACCCAGTACTTC.

The chain combines TRBV7-2 with TRBJ2-1; D not resolved. Trimming shortened V by 5 bases and J by 12 bases, and 14 bases separated the two germline ends. The CDR3 extends over 12 amino acids. Germline V gene sequence: CDR1 SGHTA, CDR2 FQGNSA. In DNA form, the CDR3 reads TGTGCCAGCAGCGTTTCGGTCCCTGGGCAGTTCTTC. Translated: CASSVSVPGQFF.

The genes are TRBV6-6 and TRBJ1-1; D is perhaps TRBD1 (5 bases). The length of the CDR3 is 13 residues. Germline lookup yields CDR1 MNHNY and CDR2 SVGAGI (reference sequence). Trimming left V 6 bases short and J 1 base short, with 9 bases between. Written as DNA, the CDR3 is TGTGCCAGCAGGCCGGGGGGGAACACTGAAGCTTTCTTT. Amino acid sequence: CASRPGGNTEAFF.

The chain combines TRBV19 with TRBJ1-1, with a tentative D call TRBD1 (6 bases). This CDR3 contains 13 residues. V was pared by 4 bases and J by 13 bases, with 19 bases between. Per the germline V gene, CDR1 is LNHDA and CDR2 is SQIVND (reference sequence). This CDR3 is CASSNDRSSDGFF. DNA of the CDR3: TGTGCCAGTAGTAACGACAGGTCGTCGGACGGTTTCTTT.

In its sample, this clone was seen once. This chain joins TRBV27 and TRBJ2-5, with a tentative D call TRBD2 (5 bases). The CDR3 is 13 residues long. Trimming took 1 base from V and 4 from J, leaving 7 bases between them. Per germline, CDR1 MNHEY and CDR2 SMNVEV (reference sequence). Written as DNA, the CDR3 is TGTGCCAGCAGTTTATGGACTGGAGAGACCCAGTACTTC. Translation: CASSLWTGETQYF.

This clone turned up a few times. The chain couples TRBV19 to TRBJ1-2; no clear D. The CDR3 extends over 16 amino acids. Germline CDR1 is LNHDA and CDR2 is SQIVND (reference sequence). Trimming left V 7 bases short and J 6 bases short, with 24 bases between. CDR3: CASNPLGRGPSHGYTF. The CDR3, as DNA: TGTGCCAGTAACCCCCTCGGGAGAGGGCCAAGCCATGGCTACACCTTC. The entire variable domain, with the rest obtained from reference TRBV19 and TRBJ1-2, is as follows: DGGITQSPKYLFRKEGQNVTLSCEQNLNHDAMYWYRQDPGQGLRLIYYSQIVNDFQKGDIAEGYSVSREKKESFPLTVTSAQKNPTAFYLCASNPLGRGPSHGYTFGSGTRLTVV.

V and J are TRBV4-2 and TRBJ2-5, with D possibly TRBD1 on 6 matching bases. Germline V CDR1 and CDR2: LGHNA, YNFKEQ. The CDR3 totals 14 residues. V lost 1 base and J 5 bases, leaving 11 bases between the germline ends. This CDR3 reads CASSQGQGRETQYF. CDR3 DNA sequence: TGTGCCAGCAGCCAAGGCCAGGGGCGTGAGACCCAGTACTTC.

The chain is built from TRBV21-1 and TRBJ2-1; the DNA was not used to check the table's D call, TRBD1. TRBV21-1 is given as a pseudogene. CDR3 length: 15 amino acids. CDR3 sequence reads: CASSKGTGKVDEQFF. The CDR3 DNA reads as TGTGCCAGCAGCAAGGGGACAGGGAAGGTCGATGAGCAGTTCTTC.

The chain employs TRBV7-9 and TRBJ2-3; 15 bases are shared with TRBD2. Germline lookup yields CDR1 SEHNR and CDR2 FQNEAQ (reference sequence). V dropped 5 bases and J dropped 6; count of bases not matched to a gene: 9. CDR3 length: 17 residues. The CDR3 protein is CASSEGLAGGMSDTQYF. The DNA of the CDR3 is TGTGCCAGCAGCGAGGGACTAGCGGGAGGTATGTCGGATACGCAGTATTTT.

This clone showed up just a few times. V gene TRBV4-1 combines with J gene TRBJ1-5; 9 bases map to TRBD1. Unmatched junction bases numbered 7, after V lost 0 bases and J lost 7 bases. This CDR3 comprises 16 residues. From germline, CDR1 is MGHRA and CDR2 YSYEKL. CDR3 bases: TGCGCCAGCAGCCAAGATCCTACAGGGGGCTGGCAGCCCCAGCATTTT. Translated, it gives CASSQDPTGGWQPQHF.

The V call is TRBV7-2, the J call TRBJ1-6; D unclear. V was pared by 5 bases and J by 6 bases, with 14 bases between. Germline V gene lookup returns CDR1 SGHTA and CDR2 FQGNSA. The CDR3 consists of 15 residues. CDR3 in amino acids: CASSLLTAANSPLHF. The CDR3 DNA sequence: TGTGCCAGCAGCCTGCTAACGGCAGCTAATTCACCCCTCCACTTT.

The chain employs TRBV4-2 and TRBJ1-1, with D unclear. The CDR3 spans 15 residues. V shed 1 base and J shed 5 bases, with 14 bases lying between them. Germline lookup yields CDR1 LGHNA and CDR2 YNFKEQ. CDR3 nucleotides: TGTGCCAGCAGCCAAGTTGAGGAGGGCAGAACTGAAGCTTTCTTT. Translating gives CASSQVEEGRTEAFF.

V is TRBV18 and J is TRBJ2-7; 10 bases are a match to TRBD1. Unmatched junction bases numbered 2, after V lost 3 bases and J lost 0 bases. Germline assignment: CDR1 KGHSH and CDR2 LQKENI. The CDR3 contains 15 residues. This chain's CDR3 is CASSPGTGDSYEQYF. Here the CDR3 DNA reads TGTGCCAGCTCACCCGGGACAGGGGACTCCTACGAGCAGTACTTC.

The chain joins TRBV5-1 to TRBJ2-5; tentative D call: TRBD2 (5 bases). V dropped 1 base and J dropped 3 bases, with 13 bases sitting between them. The CDR3 has 15 residues. Germline CDR1 and CDR2: SGHRS and YFSETQ. CDR3 in DNA: TGCGCCAGCAGCTTGACTGGAGGACTTAAAGAGACCCAGTACTTC. It yields the protein CASSLTGGLKETQYF.

The chain recombines TRBV5-1 with TRBJ2-3; a weak D match, TRBD1 (6 bases). Germline-derived CDR1 and CDR2 are SGHRS and YFSETQ. The V gene lost 2 bases and the J gene lost 5 bases, with 12 bases spanning the gap. The CDR3 sequence is 14 residues long. Written as DNA, the CDR3 is TGCGCCAGCAGCTTAGGGGGTACTGGAGATACGCAGTATTTT. This gives the protein CASSLGGTGDTQYF.

The rearrangement links TRBV19 to TRBJ2-6, with D unresolved. Trimming cost V 5 bases and J 0 bases, with 11 bases left between them. The CDR3 contains 16 residues. Germline V lookup: CDR1 LNHDA, CDR2 SQIVND (reference sequence). CDR3 in DNA: TGTGCCAGTAGTCTCAGGACCAGCTCTGGGGCCAACGTCCTGACTTTC. Amino acids: CASSLRTSSGANVLTF. Using reference TRBV19 and TRBJ2-6 for the parts outside the CDR3, the full variable domain is DGGITQSPKYLFRKEGQNVTLSCEQNLNHDAMYWYRQDPGQGLRLIYYSQIVNDFQKGDIAEGYSVSREKKESFPLTVTSAQKNPTAFYLCASSLRTSSGANVLTFGAGSRLTVL.

The chain employs TRBV28 and TRBJ1-2; TRBD1 might be the D (5 bases). The CDR3 has 14 amino acids. Looked up from germline, CDR1 is MDHEN and CDR2 is SYDVKM. With 7 bases removed from V and 8 bases from J, the gap between germline ends came to 20 bases. CDR3 DNA sequence: TGTGCCAGCACCAAAGCGGGGCCTCGGCGGGGCTACACCTTC. It codes for CASTKAGPRRGYTF.

The chain combines TRBV7-7 with TRBJ2-5; 7 positions match TRBD2. Germline V gene data show CDR1 as SSHAT and CDR2 as FNYEAQ (reference sequence). The CDR3 has 13 amino acids. V lost 4 bases to trimming and J lost 7 bases; unmatched junction nucleotides: 6. The CDR3 sequence is CASSWGGRGTQYF. The DNA of the CDR3 is TGTGCCAGCAGCTGGGGAGGGCGGGGGACCCAGTACTTC.

This sequence joins TRBV2 and TRBJ2-7, with TRBD2 as a possible D gene (5 bases). The length of the CDR3 is 13 residues. Deletions cut 2 bases from V and 7 bases from J, with 12 bases between. The V gene's germline CDR1 is SNHLY and CDR2 FYNNEI. CDR3 bases: TGTGCCAGCAGTGAACTTGAGGGTTCAGAGCAGTACTTC. The encoded protein is CASSELEGSEQYF.